This is a list of T cell receptor beta chains from one sample in a study of blood T cells in healthy people across ages. TCRdb re-analysed the 5' RACE reads in MiXCR, keeping a single row per CDR3 protein. The sample shows some 1.4 million distinct CDR3 sequences, roughly 45% of them seen only once. Sequencing was done on a sample of blood. The receptors originated from a woman aged 18 to 35 in good health. Each CDR3 is given with its conserved first and last residue. The order of the fields is D gene, V gene, clone size, J gene, CDR3 DNA, CDR3 protein. D genes are given only for firm matches. The size entry is marked missing in some rows and otherwise reads once, few, many or a size class.

.	TRBV3-1	.	TRBJ2-1	TGTGCCAGCAGCCAAGATTCCAGATACAATGAGCAGTTCTTC	CASSQDSRYNEQFF
.	TRBV5-1	.	TRBJ1-6	TGCGCCAGCAGCTCAACTGTGCCGTCACCCCTCCACTTT	CASSSTVPSPLHF
.	TRBV20-1	.	TRBJ2-1	TGCAGTGCGGAATCCGGGACTCATCAGTTCTTC	CSAESGTHQFF
TRBD1	TRBV12-3/TRBV12-4	.	TRBJ1-2	TGTGCCAGCAGTTTCCTGACAGGGAAGAATGGCTACACCTTC	CASSFLTGKNGYTF
.	TRBV9	.	TRBJ2-7	TGTGCCAGCAGCTCCAAATTCTCCTACGAGCAGTACTTC	CASSSKFSYEQYF
.	TRBV20-1	.	TRBJ1-1	TGCAGTGCCAGCGTGGCGGGCGCGGCTTTCTTT	CSASVAGAAFF
.	TRBV20-1	few	TRBJ2-7	TGCAGTGCTAGTAATAAGGAGTACGAGCAGTACTTC	CSASNKEYEQYF
TRBD2	TRBV3-1	few	TRBJ2-1	TGTGCCAGCAGCCAAGGATGGCTAGCGGGCCGCTCCTACAATGAGCAGTTCTTC	CASSQGWLAGRSYNEQFF
.	TRBV20-1	.	TRBJ2-5	TGCAGTGCTACGGACCTGGTTGAGACCCAGTACTTC	CSATDLVETQYF
TRBD1	TRBV4-1	few	TRBJ2-7	TGCGCCAGCAGCCAACCTGGGACAGACCTCTGGCCCTACGAGCAGTACTTC	CASSQPGTDLWPYEQYF
TRBD1	TRBV7-9	many	TRBJ1-2	TGTGCCAGCAGCCCCGGGACAGGGGCGAACTATGGCTACACCTTC	CASSPGTGANYGYTF
.	TRBV20-1	once	TRBJ2-3	TGCAGTGCTAGAGGCGAGGGAGGTACGCAGTATTTT	CSARGEGGTQYF
.	TRBV14	few	TRBJ2-7	TGTGCCAGCAGCCAAGGACAGTTTCCCTACGAGCAGTACTTC	CASSQGQFPYEQYF
.	TRBV6-1	.	TRBJ2-7	TGTGCCAGCAGTGCGTGGGGCTACGAGCAGTACTTC	CASSAWGYEQYF
.	TRBV12-3/TRBV12-4	.	TRBJ1-5	TGTGCCAGCACCCCCGGGGGGGCGGGTCAGCCCCAGCATTTT	CASTPGGAGQPQHF